This T cell receptor beta chain appears in the sequencing data of a study of CD8+ T cells in alopecia areata (dated by TCRdb to the late 2010s). Turning to the overall study: Treated patients were enrolled in an open-label pilot trial of oral tofacitinib, 5 to 10 mg twice daily, for moderate-to-severe alopecia areata. Patients received tofacitinib for 6 to 18 months and were then followed off drug for 6 months to check for delayed response and recurrence. In treated patients, disease severity was measured using the SALT score, which gives the percentage of scalp surface area affected. To study T cell clonal expansion in alopecia areata, the researchers applied high-throughput TCRbeta sequencing to both the C3H/HeJ mouse model and human patients. In humans, TCRbeta sequencing was performed on scalp tissue and on sorted CD4+ and CD8+ peripheral blood T cells from healthy controls and from patients with patchy or totalis/universalis alopecia areata. Patients on tofacitinib were biopsied at baseline and after 4 and 24 weeks of treatment, and several of the patients also had a later scalp biopsy. Scalp clonality was compared across normal scalp (n=4), patchy alopecia areata scalp (n=8), and alopecia totalis/universalis scalp (n=8). RNA was extracted with the PAXgene miRNA kit for fixed scalp, the miRNeasy kit for PBMCs, and the RNeasy kit for mouse skin. immunoSEQ multiplex PCR using 35 Vbeta forward primers and 13 Jbeta reverse primers was used to amplify TCRbeta CDR3 regions. Overall results and qualifications from the work: During tofacitinib treatment, many expanded lesional clones remained in scalp and blood, and this persistence may partly explain relapse after treatment is stopped. With tofacitinib, both scalp clonality and the number of expanded CD8+ clones among the top 100 scalp clones went down significantly. Because the treated cohort was small and had just a single nonresponder, larger studies are needed to establish links between baseline CD8+ expansion and response. Lesional scalp, especially in alopecia totalis/universalis, showed higher clonality and more expanded CD8+ clones than normal scalp, suggesting antigenic drive. TCR sequences shared between patients were less clear than in mice, possibly partly because of HLA diversity in the patient population. Resident alphabeta T cells in normal human skin are also sequenced, complicating scalp TCR repertoire analysis, unlike mouse skin dominated by gammadelta T cells.

The library was prepared using the immunoSEQ multiplex PCR assay. RNA was extracted from all samples and reverse transcribed into cDNA as template for TCR sequencing. SuperScript III was used to make first-strand cDNA, primed with a 2:1 mix of oligo-dT and random hexamers. A synthetic immune receptor repertoire was used to assess amplification bias, and residual bias was removed computationally. The published analysis was carried out like this. After raw reads were preprocessed to remove errors, the CDR3 was defined following IMGT conventions as running from the conserved cysteine to phenylalanine. Clonality was computed by normalizing Shannon entropy by log2 of the number of productive unique TCRs and subtracting the result from 1. CD4 or CD8 identity of scalp clones was inferred by cross-referencing scalp TCRbeta sequences with sorted blood CD4 and CD8 repertoires. Held by TCRdb, this immuneACCESS table contains in-frame sequences only and omits some clones. Under half of the omission traces to an unresolved V gene where checked; the cause of the rest is unknown. That table furnishes V, J and clone size, whereas the DNA furnished D and trimming. In all, the sample holds about 64,000 clones, and more than 45% of those were seen once. The ten largest clones add up to roughly 20% of the sample.

CDR1 and CDR2 were assigned from the germline V gene (reference sequence) as GTSNPN and SVGIG. From V the trimming removes 3 bases and from J it removes 1 base, while the gene matches leave 5 bases of the junction unaccounted for. Inclusive of the bounding cysteine and phenylalanine, the CDR3 is 15 residues long. Just the 45-base CDR3 DNA is kept, in frame starting at base 1. Read against the paper, the sample's treatment or condition label means: oral pan-JAK inhibitor, 5-10 mg twice daily. Peripheral blood and lesional scalp punch biopsies were obtained from patients with alopecia areata. PBMCs were separated by density centrifugation and stained for CD3, CD4 and CD8, after which CD4+ and CD8+ T cells were sorted on a FACSAria. Note on this clone: What this receptor recognizes is not known. Base qualities are not provided; no much larger clone lies one nucleotide away.

The sequence links TRBV30 to TRBJ2-2, and TRBD1 aligns with 7 junction nucleotides. The material sequenced was CD8+ T cells sorted from blood, taken around week 37, from a patient treated with tofacitinib. This clonotype was sampled from a human donor with alopecia areata. The bases read TGTGCCTGGAGCAGGGGACAGATGAACACCGGGGAGCTGTTTTTT. It translates as CAWSRGQMNTGELFF.